A single sample is the source of the 27 T cell receptor beta chains below, sequenced in a study of T cell repertoires in cytomegalovirus infection. Their antigens are not known. Each CDR3 protein is one row after TCRdb ran MiXCR on the reads. The sample has about half a million distinct CDR3 sequences, around a third seen once. This sample comprised cultured PBMCs, obtained from culture after CMV antigen stimulation. The receptor source for this set is a human donor in good health (CMV status not recorded). Some clones in this sample may be carry-over from other donors' samples.

This chain uses TRBV10-3 with TRBJ2-1; 13 bases agree with TRBD2. Germline assignment: CDR1 ENHRY and CDR2 SYGVKD. The CDR3 length is 15 residues. V lost 3 bases and J lost 9; bases outside the gene matches: 5. The CDR3 nucleotides are TGTGCCATCAGTGAACTAGCGGGAGGGGATGGTGAGCAGTTCTTC. It codes for CAISELAGGDGEQFF.

CDR3 in amino acids: CASSPDHRRNTGELFF. CDR3 bases: TGTGCCAGCAGTCCGGATCACAGGCGGAACACCGGGGAGCTGTTTTTT. V gene TRBV5-6 combines with J gene TRBJ2-2; perhaps TRBD1 as D (5 bases). Germline lookup yields CDR1 SGHDT and CDR2 YYEEEE. Trimming stripped 5 bases from V and 1 base from J, with 15 bases between. The CDR3 contains 16 residues.

This clonotype was found a few times. The chain is built from TRBV7-9 and TRBJ1-4, with a possible D match to TRBD1 (5 bases). Trimming removed 5 bases at V and 7 bases at J, with 8 bases between. The CDR3 length is 12 residues. Germline CDR1 SEHNR, CDR2 FQNEAQ (reference sequence). CDR3 region: CASSQGFEKLFF. The DNA for the CDR3 is TGTGCCAGCAGCCAGGGTTTTGAAAAACTGTTTTTT.

The chain carries TRBV5-6 and TRBJ1-2; D ambiguous. In germline, CDR1 is SGHDT, CDR2 YYEEEE. The length of the CDR3 is 15 residues. Trimming shortened V by 3 bases and J by 8 bases, and 20 bases separated the two germline ends. CDR3 protein: CASSSGSLISGGYTF. CDR3 DNA: TGTGCCAGCAGCTCGGGATCTCTCATCTCGGGAGGCTACACCTTC.

This clonotype occurred a few times. The V gene is TRBV10-3, the J gene TRBJ2-7; TRBD1 matches 8 bases. Germline CDR1 ENHRY, CDR2 SYGVKD. Unmatched junction bases numbered 4, after V lost 2 bases and J lost 1 base. The CDR3 is made up of 15 amino acids. CDR3 sequence: CAISEGQGLSYEQYF. CDR3 sequence (DNA): TGTGCCATCAGTGAGGGACAGGGCTTATCCTACGAGCAGTACTTC.

V and J are TRBV15 and TRBJ2-6; D may be TRBD1 or TRBD2 (5 bases each). CDR1 and CDR2 (germline): LNHNV, YYDKDF (reference sequence). The V and J ends lost 8 bases and 4 bases respectively, with 12 bases between them. The CDR3 extends over 14 amino acids. This chain's CDR3 is CATRDGPGANVLTF. Here the CDR3 DNA reads TGTGCCACCCGGGACGGACCCGGGGCCAACGTCCTGACTTTC. Full variable domain (missing parts from reference TRBV15 and TRBJ2-6): DAMVIQNPRYQVTQFGKPVTLSCSQTLNHNVMYWYQQKSSQAPKLLFHYYDKDFNNEADTPDNFQSRRPNTSFCFLDIRSPGLGDTAMYLCATRDGPGANVLTFGAGSRLTVL.

This clonotype was seen once. The chain employs TRBV15 and TRBJ2-6, with 7 bases matching TRBD2. The germline V gene has CDR1 LNHNV and CDR2 YYDKDF (reference sequence). The CDR3 covers 19 residues. The trim removed 1 base at V and 2 bases at J, leaving 11 bases unmatched. In nucleotides, the CDR3 is TGTGCCACCAGCAGAGGGGGGGGGTTCAACCCCGCTGGGGCCAACGTCCTGACTTTC. It translates to CATSRGGGFNPAGANVLTF.

A note on this clonotype: A junction end diverges from the germline sequence, so it may reflect a read error. The rearrangement links TRBV13 to TRBJ2-2; D may be TRBD2 (5 bases). The CDR3 extends over 12 amino acids. CDR1 is PRHDT and CDR2 is FYEKMQ in the germline V gene (reference sequence). CDR3 DNA sequence: TGTGCCACCAGCCGGGGTTCCGGGGAGCTGTTTTTT. Encoded protein: CATSRGSGELFF. The whole variable domain, filled in from reference TRBV13 and TRBJ2-2, reads AAGVIQSPRHLIKEKRETATLKCYPIPRHDTVYWYQQGPGQDPQFLISFYEKMQSDKGSIPDRFSAQQFSDYHSELNMSSLELGDSALYFCATSRGSGELFFGEGSRLTVL.

The chain joins TRBV5-1 to TRBJ1-1; weak D call: TRBD1 (6 bases). This CDR3 is built from 18 residues. Germline CDR1 reads SGHRS; CDR2 reads YFSETQ. Trimming cost V 2 bases and J 1 base, with 21 bases left between them. CDR3 bases: TGCGCCAGCAGCTTCTCCCGCTTCAGCGGGGGCGGGAACACTGAAGCTTTCTTT. Its translation is CASSFSRFSGGGNTEAFF.

This clonotype was detected a few times. The chain combines TRBV7-2 with TRBJ2-7, with D possibly being TRBD1 (6 bases). CDR1 is SGHTA and CDR2 is FQGNSA in the germline V gene. CDR3 length: 14 residues. Deletions cut 9 bases from V and 0 bases from J, with 15 bases between. CDR3 in amino acids: CASATQGSSYEQYV. The CDR3 coding sequence is TGTGCCAGTGCGACCCAGGGGAGCTCCTACGAGCAGTACGTC.

The CDR3 bases are TGTGCCAGCAGCCAAGCAGGGACTGAAGCTTTCTTT. Its protein is CASSQAGTEAFF. V gene TRBV12-3 or TRBV12-4 combines with J gene TRBJ1-1; D is possibly TRBD1 (5 bases). The ends were cut back, 6 bases at V and 5 bases at J, with 10 bases in the middle. The CDR3 spans 12 residues.

This clonotype was observed a few times. V and J are TRBV20-1 and TRBJ1-1; D call uncertain. Germline V lookup: CDR1 DFQATT, CDR2 SNEGSKA (reference sequence). Trimming stripped 4 bases from V and 1 base from J, with 13 bases between. The CDR3 consists of 14 residues. The CDR3 region is CSAKWLGRNTEAFF. The CDR3 DNA sequence: TGCAGTGCTAAGTGGTTAGGGCGGAACACTGAAGCTTTCTTT.

Only a few counts were recorded for this clonotype. The J gene is TRBJ2-1, the V gene TRBV28; a weak D match, TRBD1 (6 bases). Trimming cost V 6 bases and J 12 bases, with 21 bases left between them. The germline CDR1 and CDR2 sequences are MDHEN and SYDVKM. The CDR3 covers 14 residues. CDR3 sequence reads: CASRLGQYQGGQFF. CDR3 nucleotides: TGTGCCAGCAGGTTAGGACAGTACCAAGGTGGGCAGTTCTTC.

This clonotype was seen a few times. The J gene is TRBJ2-1, the V gene TRBV7-9, with D possibly TRBD2 on 6 matching bases. With 8 bases removed from V and 5 bases from J, the gap between germline ends came to 16 bases. Germline V lookup: CDR1 SEHNR, CDR2 FQNEAQ (reference sequence). The CDR3 has 14 residues. The CDR3 DNA reads TGTGCCAGCTCCCTGTACGGGAGCGACAATGAGCAGTTCTTC. Its translation is CASSLYGSDNEQFF.

The chain uses TRBV9 and TRBJ1-1; D perhaps matches TRBD1 (5 bases). The length of the CDR3 is 15 residues. CDR1 and CDR2 (germline): SGDLS, YYNGEE. Trimming left V 0 bases short and J 5 bases short, with 14 bases between. Here the CDR3 reads CASSVAMGGGTEAFF. The CDR3 DNA reads as TGTGCCAGCAGCGTAGCGATGGGCGGGGGGACTGAAGCTTTCTTT.

The chain couples TRBV28 to TRBJ1-1, with no clear D. The ends were cut back, 6 bases at V and 3 bases at J, with 17 bases in the middle. The CDR3 loop spans 15 amino acids. CDR1 MDHEN and CDR2 SYDVKM come from the germline V gene. CDR3 in amino acids: CASSLRFRSHTEAFF. In DNA form, the CDR3 reads TGTGCCAGCAGCCTCAGGTTTAGGTCCCACACTGAAGCTTTCTTT.

The chain combines TRBV12-3 or TRBV12-4 with TRBJ2-3; 12 bases match TRBD2. Trimming removed 5 bases from V and 2 bases from J; junction bases left unmatched: 5. This CDR3 is 16 amino acids long. The CDR3 loop is CASSRTSGEHTDTQYF. The CDR3 coding sequence is TGTGCCAGCAGTCGGACTAGCGGGGAGCACACAGATACGCAGTATTTT.

This clonotype was picked up a small number of times. In DNA, the CDR3 is TGTGCCAGCAGCTCTCGTACGGGGGATAATCAGCCCCAGCATTTT. Protein: CASSSRTGDNQPQHF. The chain has TRBV11-2 and TRBJ1-5, with D tentatively TRBD1 (5 bases). This CDR3 comprises 15 residues. V gave up 4 bases and J gave up 4 bases, with 14 bases separating them. The V gene's germline CDR1 is SGHAT and CDR2 FQNNGV.

There are a few counts of this clonotype. The chain is built from TRBV29-1 and TRBJ2-7; no clear D. V lost 3 bases and J 3 bases, leaving 12 bases between the germline ends. The CDR3 length is 13 residues. Germline V gene sequence: CDR1 SQVTM, CDR2 ANQGSEA. In DNA form, the CDR3 reads TGCAGCGTTGACGGTGGGGTGAACTACGAGCAGTACTTC. Its translation is CSVDGGVNYEQYF.

The J gene is TRBJ2-3, the V gene TRBV12-5; 9 bases agree with TRBD2. The V and J ends lost 1 base and 6 bases, in that order; junction bases with no gene match: 11. Germline values: CDR1 LGHNT, CDR2 FRNRAP. CDR3 size: 17 residues. The CDR3 nucleotides read TGTGCTAGTGGTTTGGCGCCTCTGGCGGGAGGGCCCGATACGCAGTATTTT. Translated: CASGLAPLAGGPDTQYF.

The chain links TRBV6-1 to TRBJ2-3; 11 bases align to TRBD2. The CDR3 runs 16 residues. Germline V gene data show CDR1 as MNHNS and CDR2 as SASEGT. V shed 5 bases, J shed 4 bases, and the junction held 8 bases outside the gene matches. CDR3 nucleotides: TGTGCCAGCAGTTTGGGAGCTAGCGGGAGGCCAGATACGCAGTATTTT. Protein sequence: CASSLGASGRPDTQYF.

The table lists this clonotype with a few counts. This chain links TRBV6-1 with TRBJ1-2, with 9 bases aligning to TRBD1. There are 15 residues in the CDR3. After removal of 5 bases from V and 4 bases from J, the junction contained 8 bases not matched to a gene. Germline-derived CDR1 and CDR2 are MNHNS and SASEGT. CDR3 protein: CASSRQGGEIYGYTF. The DNA of the CDR3 is TGTGCCAGCAGTCGACAGGGGGGGGAGATCTATGGCTACACCTTC.

The rearrangement uses TRBV6-5 and TRBJ1-6, with D possibly being TRBD1 (5 bases). The CDR3 covers 14 residues. The germline gives CDR1 MNHEY, CDR2 SVGAGI. The V and J ends lost 6 bases and 4 bases respectively, with 10 bases between them. CDR3 protein: CASRQQVYNSPLHF. In nucleotides, the CDR3 is TGTGCCAGCAGACAACAGGTTTATAATTCACCCCTCCACTTT.

The chain employs TRBV7-8 and TRBJ1-4; D uncertain. The length of the CDR3 is 14 residues. Germline V CDR1 and CDR2: SGHVS, FQNEAQ. V was trimmed by 2 bases and J by 5 bases, leaving 9 bases between them. CDR3 protein: CASSLRAANEKLFF. The DNA of the CDR3 is TGTGCCAGCAGCTTAAGGGCAGCAAATGAAAAACTGTTTTTT.

The sample holds a few counts of this clonotype. The chain combines TRBV24-1 with TRBJ2-2; no clear D gene. The CDR3 is made up of 11 amino acids. V was shortened by 6 bases and J by 7 bases, with 5 bases between the two germline ends. CDR1 and CDR2 from the germline V gene are KGHDR and SFDVKD. CDR3 residues: CATSTVGELFF. In DNA, the CDR3 is TGTGCCACCAGTACTGTCGGGGAGCTGTTTTTT.

J is TRBJ2-7 and V is TRBV12-3 or TRBV12-4; TRBD2 agrees at 9 bases. The CDR3 extends over 14 amino acids. The CDR3 coding sequence is TGTGCCAGCAGTCTAGCGGGGTCTGCCTACGAGCAGTACGTC. Its protein is CASSLAGSAYEQYV.

The chain employs TRBV19 and TRBJ2-1; D is tentatively TRBD1 or TRBD2 (5 bases each). The CDR3 covers 14 residues. The germline CDR1 and CDR2 sequences are LNHDA and SQIVND (reference sequence). V lost 6 bases and J lost 7, with 16 bases in between. This chain's CDR3 is CASRTGTVLNEQFF. CDR3 nucleotides: TGTGCCAGTAGGACCGGGACGGTTTTAAATGAGCAGTTCTTC. Drawing the rest from reference TRBV19 and TRBJ2-1, the complete variable domain is DGGITQSPKYLFRKEGQNVTLSCEQNLNHDAMYWYRQDPGQGLRLIYYSQIVNDFQKGDIAEGYSVSREKKESFPLTVTSAQKNPTAFYLCASRTGTVLNEQFFGPGTRLTVL.